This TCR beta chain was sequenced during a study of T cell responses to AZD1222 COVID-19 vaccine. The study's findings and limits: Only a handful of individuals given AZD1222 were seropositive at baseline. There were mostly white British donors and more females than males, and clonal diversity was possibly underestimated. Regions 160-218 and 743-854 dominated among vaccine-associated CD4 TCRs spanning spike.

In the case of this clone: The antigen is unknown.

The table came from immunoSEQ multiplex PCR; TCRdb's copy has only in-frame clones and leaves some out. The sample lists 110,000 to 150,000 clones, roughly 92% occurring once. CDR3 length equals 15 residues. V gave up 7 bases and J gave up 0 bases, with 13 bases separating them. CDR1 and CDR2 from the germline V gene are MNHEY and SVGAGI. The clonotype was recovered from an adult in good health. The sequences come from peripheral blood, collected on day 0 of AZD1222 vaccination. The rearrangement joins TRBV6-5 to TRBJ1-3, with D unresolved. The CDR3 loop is CASTVLVPSGNTIYF. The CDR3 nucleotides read TGTGCCAGCACCGTTTTGGTACCCTCTGGAAACACCATATATTTT.